This passage covers 8 T cell receptor beta chains from one sample sequenced in a study of PD-1 blockade in classical Hodgkin lymphoma. The assay was immunoSEQ multiplex PCR, and TCRdb's table has in-frame clones only and misses some. The sample consists of approximately 44,000 clones, approximately 71% of them appearing once. The time point: cycle 4 day 1 (C4D1), after less than seven weeks of nivolumab. Each of the patients experienced relapse following autologous stem cell transplantation, and their brentuximab vedotin exposure differed. The sequencing here drew on peripheral blood mononuclear cells (PBMCs), taken before the fourth cycle of nivolumab. These receptors all come from a human donor with classical Hodgkin lymphoma.

In this sample, this clone turned up once. The genes are TRBV15 and TRBJ2-7; perhaps TRBD2 as D (5 bases). CDR3 size: 14 residues. The V gene lost 5 bases and the J gene lost 0 bases, with 11 bases spanning the gap. Germline V gives CDR1 LNHNV, CDR2 YYDKDF (reference sequence). CDR3 region: CATSRDLISYEQYF. CDR3 DNA: TGTGCCACCAGCCGGGATCTCATCTCCTACGAGCAGTACTTC. The whole variable domain, remainder taken from reference TRBV15 and TRBJ2-7, is DAMVIQNPRYQVTQFGKPVTLSCSQTLNHNVMYWYQQKSSQAPKLLFHYYDKDFNNEADTPDNFQSRRPNTSFCFLDIRSPGLGDTAMYLCATSRDLISYEQYFGPGTRLTVT.

Relative to its sample, this clone is medium-sized (0.01 to 0.1%). The chain is built from TRBV14 and TRBJ1-1, with a possible D match to TRBD1 (5 bases). The germline V gene encodes CDR1 SGHDN and CDR2 FVKESK. The ends were cut back, 0 bases at V and 7 bases at J, with 9 bases in the middle. This CDR3 has 13 residues. As DNA, the CDR3 is TGTGCCAGCAGCCAAGAGGTGGGGGTTGAAGCTTTCTTT. The encoded protein is CASSQEVGVEAFF.

The chain is built from TRBV6-5 and TRBJ1-1; TRBD1 aligns across 9 bases. Germline-derived CDR1 and CDR2 are MNHEY and SVGAGI. Trimming removed 4 bases from V and 4 bases from J; junction bases left unmatched: 4. The CDR3 has 14 residues. In nucleotides, the CDR3 is TGTGCCAGCAGTTCAGGACAGGGGAGCACTGAAGCTTTCTTT. It specifies CASSSGQGSTEAFF.

J is TRBJ1-1 and V is TRBV28; D ambiguous. The length of the CDR3 is 15 residues. The V end was cut by 3 bases, the J end by 4 bases, with 15 bases between. Germline values: CDR1 MDHEN, CDR2 SYDVKM. Here the CDR3 reads CASSFGRRIGTEAFF. DNA for the CDR3: TGTGCCAGCAGTTTCGGTCGGAGAATAGGCACTGAAGCTTTCTTT. Together with reference TRBV28 and TRBJ1-1, the CDR3 gives the full variable domain: DVKVTQSSRYLVKRTGEKVFLECVQDMDHENMFWYRQDPGLGLRLIYFSYDVKMKEKGDIPEGYSVSREKKERFSLILESASTNQTSMYLCASSFGRRIGTEAFFGQGTRLTVV.

This clone appeared once. This chain uses TRBV5-6 with TRBJ2-2; 8 bases fit TRBD1. The ends lost 2 bases at V and 1 base at J; junction bases unmatched: 1. Germline CDR1 reads SGHDT; CDR2 reads YYEEEE. This CDR3 spans 15 amino acids. The CDR3 region has the DNA TGTGCCAGCAGCTTTGGGACAGGGAACACCGGGGAGCTGTTTTTT. This gives the protein CASSFGTGNTGELFF.

The chain couples TRBV5-1 to TRBJ2-2, with D unclear. The germline CDR1 and CDR2 sequences are SGHRS and YFSETQ. The CDR3 loop spans 13 amino acids. Deletions cut 4 bases from V and 10 bases from J, with 14 bases between. CDR3 sequence (DNA): TGCGCCAGCAGCCCCCAGATCCTCGAGGAGCTGTTTTTT. Encoded protein: CASSPQILEELFF.

V gene TRBV11-3 combines with J gene TRBJ2-2; 11 bases agree with TRBD1. The CDR3 runs to 17 residues. The trim removed 0 bases at V and 5 bases at J, leaving 5 bases unmatched. Germline V gene sequence: CDR1 SGHNT, CDR2 YENEEA. This CDR3 reads CASSLDLGTGGTGELFF. DNA of the CDR3: TGTGCCAGCAGCTTAGATTTGGGGACAGGGGGAACCGGGGAGCTGTTTTTT.

Ten or more counts support this clone. V and J are TRBV7-9 and TRBJ1-2; D is uncertain. V gave up 7 bases and J gave up 3 bases, with 15 bases separating them. Germline assignment: CDR1 SEHNR and CDR2 FQNEAQ (reference sequence). This CDR3 is 14 amino acids long. CDR3 in amino acids: CASTNGTVHYGYTF. The CDR3 DNA follows: TGTGCCAGCACCAACGGCACAGTTCACTATGGCTACACCTTC.